The entry below describes one T cell receptor beta chain. The libraries were made with immunoSEQ v3. Sequencing was performed with immunoSEQ multiplex PCR; in TCRdb, only in-frame clones are kept and a portion is missing. The table has 50,000 to 65,000 clones, around 69% seen once. The data are from a study of TIL therapy for anti-PD-1-resistant metastatic lung cancer. Across the whole study: Patients had a median age of around 54 years (range about 35-80). Most patients had lung adenocarcinoma; four tumors were EGFR-mutant, two ALK-rearranged; half smoked currently or formerly.

The CDR3 is made up of 15 amino acids. V shed 3 bases and J 5 bases; nucleotides not matched to a gene: 9. Germline V gene sequence: CDR1 SEHNR, CDR2 FQNEAQ (reference sequence). Indicated time point: pre-treatment sample, taken before nivolumab and TIL therapy. This receptor was identified in a person aged 25-85 years with non-small cell lung cancer. The material was blood, obtained at baseline. V usage is TRBV7-9 and J usage is TRBJ1-2; the match to TRBD1 covers 7 bases. The CDR3 DNA is TGTGCCAGCAGCTTGGGACAGATTCTCCTATATGGCTACACCTTC. Its protein is CASSLGQILLYGYTF.